This TCR beta chain was obtained from a study of blood T cell repertoires in COVID-19. Study at large: Sample material is recorded as cDNA or gDNA derived from T cells, B-cell-depleted T cells, or PBMCs.

This CDR3 has 16 amino acids. V shed 2 bases and J 7 bases; nucleotides not matched to a gene: 6. Per the germline V gene, CDR1 is LNHDA and CDR2 is SQIVND (reference sequence). By frequency in the sample, this clone is medium-sized. Across under 25 US areas, participants ranged in age from roughly 18 to 95 years. Donors were grouped by their self-reported clinical history. How the authors handled the data: Estimated nucleated cell counts came from reference gene primer amplification. Clones were sequenced by immunoSEQ multiplex PCR, and TCRdb holds only the in-frame ones, with some missing. V and J calls and clone size come straight from that table; D and trimming were deduced from the DNA. Among under 55,000 clones listed, about 78% were seen once.

The chain has TRBV19 and TRBJ2-2, with 11 bases fitting TRBD1. The specimen was PBMCs or T cells enriched from blood (not recorded which). This sequence originates from a woman in her forties or fifties with acute COVID-19. The CDR3 nucleotides read TGTGCCAGTAGTATAAAGGGACAGGGGGTTAACGGGGAGCTGTTTTTT. Residues: CASSIKGQGVNGELFF.